Below are 29 T cell receptor beta chains sequenced from a single sample in a study of vaccination effects on CD4 cells after COVID-19. The protocol was immunoSEQ multiplex PCR, while the TCRdb copy is restricted to in-frame clones and leaves out a portion. The sample lists about 41,000 clones; more than 60% were seen once. Peptide-pool stimulation followed by sequencing identified expanded antigen-specific CD4+ clonotypes in the ViraFEST assay. CD4+ T cells were isolated after nine to ten days of culture. Recipients of the vaccine had no prior SARS-CoV-2 infection and negative nucleocapsid antibodies. Their antigen targets remain unknown. The sequenced sample was CD4+ T cells from PBMCs cultured with HCoV-OC43 spike peptides, obtained before COVID-19 vaccination. Subset described: HCoV-OC43 spike overlapping peptide pool stimulation. These receptors were obtained from a human donor who received a COVID-19 vaccine.

This clone was detected a few times. V usage is TRBV28 and J usage is TRBJ2-7; TRBD2 agrees at 8 bases. The CDR3 consists of 14 residues. Germline CDR1 reads MDHEN; CDR2 reads SYDVKM. The trim removed 7 bases at V and 3 bases at J, leaving 8 bases unmatched. Here the CDR3 DNA reads TGTGCCAGCAACATAGCGGGACGTTTCTACGAGCAGTACTTC. Protein: CASNIAGRFYEQYF.

The chain has TRBV24-1 and TRBJ2-1, with a weak D call TRBD2 (5 bases). Germline CDR1 and CDR2: KGHDR and SFDVKD. V was clipped by 2 bases and J by 5 bases, with 18 bases between them. The CDR3 contains 17 residues. The CDR3 nucleotides are TGTGCCACCAGTGATTCGGCTAGCCGTGGGTTTAACAATGAGCAGTTCTTC. It codes for CATSDSASRGFNNEQFF.

The chain is built from TRBV19 and TRBJ2-7; TRBD1 or TRBD2 may be the D gene (5 bases each). This CDR3 has 14 amino acids. V was clipped by 4 bases and J by 2 bases, with 12 bases between them. CDR1 is LNHDA, CDR2 SQIVND, per germline (reference sequence). The CDR3 sequence: CASSTRDGAYEQYF. CDR3 bases: TGTGCCAGTAGTACCCGGGACGGAGCCTACGAGCAGTACTTC.

This clone turned up a few times. This sequence joins TRBV2 and TRBJ1-2; D is unclear. There are 10 residues in the CDR3. V shed 5 bases and J shed 12 bases, with 10 bases lying between them. The germline V gene encodes CDR1 SNHLY and CDR2 FYNNEI. The DNA of the CDR3 is TGTGCCAGCAGTCTTGACACCAACACCTTC. Translating gives CASSLDTNTF.

The chain employs TRBV5-6 and TRBJ1-5; D unclear. V was clipped by 3 bases and J by 5 bases, with 6 bases between them. Germline V gene sequence: CDR1 SGHDT, CDR2 YYEEEE. This CDR3 has 12 amino acids. The CDR3 DNA sequence: TGTGCCAGCAGCTGGCAGGATCAGCCCCAGCATTTT. Its translation: CASSWQDQPQHF.

The chain is built from TRBV7-9 and TRBJ1-4; TRBD1 agrees at 8 bases. V shed 5 bases and J 8 bases; nucleotides not matched to a gene: 10. CDR3 length: 15 amino acids. Germline CDR1 and CDR2: SEHNR and FQNEAQ (reference sequence). The CDR3 loop reads CASSVQGAKREKLFF. DNA for the CDR3: TGTGCCAGCAGCGTTCAGGGGGCGAAAAGAGAAAAACTGTTTTTT.

J is TRBJ1-1 and V is TRBV16, with D perhaps matching TRBD1 (5 bases). Trimming cost V 0 bases and J 14 bases, with 13 bases left between them. The CDR3 is made up of 12 amino acids. Looked up from germline, CDR1 is KGHSY and CDR2 is FQNENV. DNA for the CDR3: TGTGCCAGCAGCCAATCGGGGGACCGGTCCTTCTTT. Translated: CASSQSGDRSFF.

This sequence joins TRBV2 and TRBJ1-3; D is uncertain. Germline CDR1 and CDR2: SNHLY and FYNNEI. Trimming stripped 1 base from V and 0 bases from J, with 4 bases between. The CDR3 has 14 amino acids. CDR3 nucleotide sequence: TGTGCCAGCAGTGAAGGCTACTCTGGAAACACCATATATTTT. As protein: CASSEGYSGNTIYF.

The J gene is TRBJ1-1, the V gene TRBV6-2 or TRBV6-3; D not certain. CDR3 length: 16 residues. V gave up 0 bases and J gave up 6 bases, with 17 bases separating them. Germline CDR1 reads MNHEY; CDR2 reads SVGEGT. CDR3 sequence: CASSYSANSYRAEAFF. The CDR3 coding sequence is TGTGCCAGCAGTTACTCCGCGAACTCCTATAGGGCTGAAGCTTTCTTT.

V usage is TRBV3-1 (or the pseudogene TRBV3-2) and J usage is TRBJ2-1; 7 positions match TRBD1. This CDR3 is built from 16 residues. Germline CDR1 LGHDT, CDR2 YNNKEL (reference sequence). V lost 4 bases to trimming and J lost 6 bases; unmatched junction nucleotides: 12. The CDR3 DNA follows: TGTGCCAGCAGCCCGGGACAGCTTATTAGAGGCAATGAGCAGTTCTTC. Translation gives CASSPGQLIRGNEQFF.

The chain links TRBV6-6 to TRBJ2-4; maybe TRBD2 (7 bases). The CDR3 consists of 15 residues. CDR1 and CDR2 from the germline V gene are MNHNY and SVGAGI (reference sequence). V lost 6 bases, J lost 2 bases, and 14 bases lay in between. The CDR3 loop is CASSSFGGPKNIQYF. The DNA for the CDR3 is TGTGCCAGCAGCTCCTTCGGGGGGCCCAAAAACATTCAGTACTTC.

The chain links TRBV3-1 (or the pseudogene TRBV3-2) to TRBJ2-5; D gene ambiguous. Per germline, CDR1 LGHDT and CDR2 YNNKEL (reference sequence). The CDR3 is 11 amino acids. V lost 4 bases and J 7 bases, leaving 7 bases between the germline ends. CDR3 DNA: TGTGCCAGCAGCCTAGTAGGGACCCAGTACTTC. It yields the protein CASSLVGTQYF.

The CDR3 protein is CASHLEGADTQYF. DNA of the CDR3: TGTGCCAGTCACTTGGAGGGCGCAGATACGCAGTATTTT. The chain has TRBV27 and TRBJ2-3, with D perhaps matching TRBD2 (6 bases). There are 13 residues in the CDR3. Germline V CDR1 and CDR2: MNHEY, SMNVEV (reference sequence). V was shortened by 9 bases and J by 4 bases, with 14 bases between the two germline ends.

J is TRBJ1-1 and V is TRBV5-4; D gene ambiguous. Germline CDR1 and CDR2: SGHNT and YYREEE (reference sequence). Trimming took 2 bases from V and 2 from J, leaving 13 bases between them. The CDR3 totals 15 residues. The CDR3 DNA is TGTGCCAGCAGCTTAGTTACAGAAGTCAACACTGAAGCTTTCTTT. This sequence encodes CASSLVTEVNTEAFF.

This clone has only a few counts. V is TRBV19 and J is TRBJ1-2, with no clear D. V lost 1 base and J 4 bases, leaving 13 bases between the germline ends. Germline V lookup: CDR1 LNHDA, CDR2 SQIVND (reference sequence). The CDR3 consists of 15 residues. As DNA, the CDR3 is TGTGCCAGTAGTATAGTGGCAGCTCCTGTCTATGGCTACACCTTC. Amino acid sequence: CASSIVAAPVYGYTF.

By share, this clone counts as medium-sized. The chain links TRBV7-9 to TRBJ2-7; 11 bases are shared with TRBD1. Germline CDR1 and CDR2: SEHNR and FQNEAQ (reference sequence). V lost 4 bases to trimming and J lost 2 bases; unmatched junction nucleotides: 4. The CDR3 contains 15 residues. The CDR3 nucleotides read TGTGCCAGCAGCTCCCCGGGACAGGGGGCCTACGAGCAGTACTTC. This gives the protein CASSSPGQGAYEQYF. Using reference TRBV7-9 and TRBJ2-7 for the parts outside the CDR3, the full variable domain is DTGVSQNPRHKITKRGQNVTFRCDPISEHNRLYWYRQTLGQGPEFLTYFQNEAQLEKSRLLSDRFSAERPKGSFSTLEIQRTEQGDSAMYLCASSSPGQGAYEQYFGPGTRLTVT.

The gene calls are TRBV6-5 and TRBJ1-4; no reliable D call. The ends were cut back, 3 bases at V and 1 base at J, with 6 bases in the middle. Germline CDR1 reads MNHEY; CDR2 reads SVGAGI. The CDR3 totals 14 residues. The CDR3 nucleotides read TGTGCCAGCAGTTATCGACGAACTAATGAAAAACTGTTTTTT. This sequence encodes CASSYRRTNEKLFF.

This clone showed up just a few times. CDR3 loop: CASSLSEGLGEKLFF. The CDR3 DNA reads as TGTGCCAGTAGTCTCTCAGAGGGGCTCGGAGAAAAACTGTTTTTT. The rearrangement uses TRBV19 and TRBJ1-4; maybe TRBD1 (5 bases). V shed 5 bases and J shed 8 bases, with 18 bases lying between them. Germline CDR1 reads LNHDA; CDR2 reads SQIVND (reference sequence). The CDR3 sequence is 15 residues long.

This rearrangement joins TRBV6-5 to TRBJ2-1; 11 nucleotides match TRBD1. From germline, CDR1 is MNHEY and CDR2 SVGAGI. The ends lost 2 bases at V and 7 bases at J; junction bases unmatched: 4. The CDR3 is made up of 15 amino acids. CDR3 bases: TGTGCCAGCAGTTACGGGACAGGGGGTGGGAATGAGCAGTTCTTC. It encodes CASSYGTGGGNEQFF.

V gene TRBV12-5 combines with J gene TRBJ2-1, with D tentatively TRBD1 or TRBD2 (5 bases each). This CDR3 contains 12 residues. Germline CDR1 and CDR2: LGHNT and FRNRAP. Between the trimmed V and J ends, which lost 8 bases and 7 bases, there was a span of 12 bases. The CDR3 loop is CASWDWGNEQFF. The CDR3 DNA is TGTGCTAGTTGGGATTGGGGGAATGAGCAGTTCTTC.

The chain recombines TRBV11-1 with TRBJ2-4, with D possibly being TRBD1 (6 bases). V was pared by 0 bases and J by 8 bases, with 14 bases between. The germline gives CDR1 SGHAT, CDR2 FQDESV (reference sequence). This CDR3 comprises 15 residues. The CDR3 loop reads CASSLAGGGGYIQYF. CDR3 nucleotides: TGTGCCAGCAGCTTAGCAGGGGGTGGAGGATACATTCAGTACTTC.

Sample share makes this clone medium-sized. This rearrangement joins TRBV15 to TRBJ2-5; D is unclear. The CDR3 is 15 amino acids. Germline CDR1 LNHNV, CDR2 YYDKDF (reference sequence). Trimming cost V 0 bases and J 5 bases, with 13 bases left between them. CDR3 protein: CATSRDGAVWETQYF. The CDR3 DNA reads TGTGCCACCAGCAGAGATGGAGCAGTCTGGGAGACCCAGTACTTC.

This clone has only one observation. V and J are TRBV3-1 (or the pseudogene TRBV3-2) and TRBJ1-4; D is unresolved. The CDR3 totals 15 residues. The germline V gene encodes CDR1 LGHDT and CDR2 YNNKEL (reference sequence). The V and J ends lost 2 bases and 3 bases respectively, with 10 bases between them. CDR3 in DNA: TGTGCCAGCAGCCAAACTCGAGTCCCTAATGAAAAACTGTTTTTT. Amino acid sequence: CASSQTRVPNEKLFF.

A single count supports this clone. This rearrangement joins TRBV3-1 (or the pseudogene TRBV3-2) to TRBJ1-2; TRBD1 matches at 7 bases. This CDR3 has 17 amino acids. J lost 3 bases, V lost 4 bases, and 14 bases had no gene match. The germline gives CDR1 LGHDT, CDR2 YNNKEL (reference sequence). The CDR3 region has the DNA TGTGCCAGCAGCCCATTAGGCCCGACAGGGAGGGACTATGGCTACACCTTC. Protein product: CASSPLGPTGRDYGYTF.

This chain joins TRBV5-5 and TRBJ2-7; TRBD1 aligns across 8 bases. The V segment lost 4 bases and the J segment 2 bases; nucleotides outside the gene matches: 5. Germline-derived CDR1 and CDR2 are SGHKS and YYEKEE (reference sequence). The CDR3 has 14 residues. CDR3 DNA: TGTGCCAGCAGCCTGACAGGGGTTCCCTACGAGCAGTACTTC. Translation: CASSLTGVPYEQYF.

This clone came up a few times. The chain employs TRBV29-1 and TRBJ2-7, with 9 nucleotides matching TRBD1. Trimming took 7 bases from V and 4 from J; bases not matched to a gene: 5. CDR1 is SQVTM and CDR2 is ANQGSEA in the germline V gene. The CDR3 contains 12 residues. The CDR3 reads CSAGTGIYEQYF. The DNA of the CDR3 is TGCAGCGCTGGGACAGGGATTTACGAGCAGTACTTC.

This chain joins TRBV30 and TRBJ2-2; D gene uncertain. The germline CDR1 and CDR2 sequences are GTSNPN and SVGIG (reference sequence). The CDR3 is 14 amino acids. V was pared by 0 bases and J by 5 bases, with 10 bases between. The CDR3 protein is CAWSVLEETGELFF. CDR3 DNA sequence: TGTGCCTGGAGTGTACTTGAAGAAACCGGGGAGCTGTTTTTT.

The chain uses TRBV21-1 and TRBJ2-3. TRBV21-1 corresponds to a pseudogene. There are 19 residues in the CDR3. The CDR3 loop is CASENEGYLLTPSTDTQYF. CDR3 DNA sequence: TGTGCCAGCGAAAACGAGGGGTACTTGTTAACCCCTAGCACAGATACGCAGTATTTT.

This clone occurred a few times. The gene calls are TRBV5-1 and TRBJ1-6; TRBD1 agrees at 7 bases. Germline V lookup: CDR1 SGHRS, CDR2 YFSETQ. The length of the CDR3 is 13 residues. The trim removed 0 bases at V and 13 bases at J, leaving 4 bases unmatched. CDR3 sequence (DNA): TGCGCCAGCAGCTTGGCCGACAGGGAGCCCCTCCACTTT. It is translated as CASSLADREPLHF.